This TCR beta chain was sequenced for a study of T cells in Graves' hyperthyroidism and ophthalmopathy. Subjects with ophthalmopathy showed a Clinical Activity Score no lower than 3, a NOSPECS grade no lower than 4, and a duration shorter than 3 months. Diagnoses rested on clinical symptoms, serum thyroxine and TRAb, thyroid ultrasound and orbital computed tomography. This clonotype was counted between two and nine times. Its target is unknown. Overall study results and limits: In blood, most of the thyroid clonotypes expanded above 0.001 were also present. The model made its ophthalmopathy prediction, and onset followed a median 6.5 months later.

The investigators amplified TCR beta CDR3 regions from RNA transcripts. TCR CDR3 regions were first amplified by RT-PCR with HTBI primers. Via MiXCR, TCRdb re-called the multiplex PCR reads, giving one row per CDR3 protein. This table holds about 260,000 distinct CDR3 sequences, about 20% found once. The specimen sequenced was blood. This clonotype was sampled from a man under 40 with Graves' ophthalmopathy.

The DNA of the CDR3 is TGTGCCAGCAACCTGAGAGGGGGATATAGCAATCAGCCCCAGCATTTT. Translating gives CASNLRGGYSNQPQHF. The chain links TRBV28 to TRBJ1-5; TRBD1 might be the D (6 bases). Germline V CDR1 and CDR2: MDHEN, SYDVKM. Trimming took 7 bases from V and 0 from J, leaving 16 bases between them. The CDR3 spans 16 residues.